This T cell receptor beta chain was sequenced in a study of T cell repertoires in cytomegalovirus infection. For the study at large: HLA-B-restricted CMV epitopes that are well studied were used alongside recently identified HLA-C-restricted ones. The study's findings and limits: The response measured ex vivo was dominated by TCR beta clonotypes (HLA-C-restricted and CMV-specific).

Germline V gives CDR1 MNHNY, CDR2 SVGAGI (reference sequence). The CDR3 spans 14 residues. V lost 6 bases and J lost 8; bases outside the gene matches: 7. In regard to this clonotype: Its antigen is unidentified.

TCRdb reanalysed the reads using MiXCR and keeps one entry per CDR3 protein. The table has about 830,000 distinct CDR3 sequences, approximately 32% seen once. V is TRBV6-6 and J is TRBJ2-2; 9 nucleotides match TRBD1. This material consisted of cultured CD8+ T cells from PBMCs, taken from culture after CMV antigen stimulation. The sequence derives from a human donor in good health (CMV status not recorded). Some clones in this sample may be carry-over from other donors' samples. CDR3 sequence: CASRRTGVEGELFF. CDR3 DNA: TGTGCCAGCAGACGGACAGGGGTGGAGGGGGAGCTGTTTTTT.